Here is one T cell receptor (beta chain) with its context. The antigen remains undetermined. A sample-barcoded 5' primer and a J-beta primer mix were used in a second PCR of about 6 to 11 cycles. MiXCR was run by TCRdb on the 5' RACE reads, yielding one entry per CDR3 protein. This table has around 990,000 distinct CDR3 sequences, around two fifths appearing once. Per germline, CDR1 SNHLY and CDR2 FYNNEI. The CDR3 contains 15 residues. Trimming removed 8 bases from V and 4 bases from J; junction bases left unmatched: 10. This entry comes from a study of blood T cells in healthy people across ages. General study points: When set beside aged donors, long-lived donors presented more naive CD4+ cells and higher diversity.

Each donor supplied about 9.6 milliliters of peripheral blood. Extraction of total RNA produced a minimum of 5 micrograms from each sample. The V gene is TRBV2, the J gene TRBJ2-7; 11 bases align to TRBD2. The receptor comes from a man aged 18 to 29 in good health. Sequencing was done on a sample of blood. CDR3 nucleotide sequence: TGTGCCAGCGGCCTAGCGGGAGGCCTTTTATACGAGCAGTACTTC. It encodes CASGLAGGLLYEQYF. The whole variable domain, remainder taken from reference TRBV2 and TRBJ2-7, is EPEVTQTPSHQVTQMGQEVILRCVPISNHLYFYWYRQILGQKVEFLVSFYNNEISEKSEIFDDQFSVERPDGSNFTLKIRSTKLEDSAMYFCASGLAGGLLYEQYFGPGTRLTVT.